This T cell receptor beta chain was profiled in a study of identical twins (dated by TCRdb to the mid-2010s). In the study overall: To test whether fetal clonotypes persist, the study used deep sequencing on TCR alpha and beta repertoires from monozygotic twins, unrelated adults of various ages, and cord blood. Replicate twin experiments were performed at different times using different library preparation protocols to rule out contamination.

What the research found in general, with its limitations: Because the same donors could not be followed over many years, the conclusions relied on cross-sectional statistical analysis. Out-of-frame TCR alpha sequences shared between twins showed an excess of low generation-probability sequences compared with coincidental sharing between unrelated individuals. Invariant T cells such as MAIT and iNKT could partly confound zero-insertion analyses, though diverse VJ usage argued against this for most clonotypes. Excess twin sharing in beta out-of-frame sequences was weaker because fewer shared sequences lowered the signal-to-noise ratio. Fewer insertions were carried by abundant cord blood beta clonotypes, a similar but weaker trend appeared in young adult naive repertoires, and no such trend appeared in memory repertoires. Out-of-frame TCR alpha sharing in monozygotic twins was systematically underestimated by recombination models, whereas sharing between unrelated individuals was in agreement with the recombination models.

On this clonotype itself: There is no known antigen for this receptor. The sample holds no much larger clone one base away, and base qualities are not on file.

The CDR3 measures 15 amino acids from cysteine to phenylalanine. The read is trimmed to its CDR3 DNA, 45 bases read in frame from base 1. V loses 2 bases of germline sequence and J loses 3 bases, and the interval between the two ends is 11 bases. Based on the germline V gene (reference sequence), the CDR1 and CDR2 sequences are SEHNR and FQNEAQ. Every donor in the study was a healthy Caucasian. Library creation used 5' RACE. Sequenced on an Illumina HiSeq 2000. Template switching added a universal primer binding site, and the final cDNA carried a unique molecular identifier that allowed TCR cDNA molecules to be counted accurately. Specific primers in the conserved constant-segment region were used to synthesize first-strand cDNA for TCR alpha and beta chains. Each cDNA library was double barcoded, with a SMART-Mk sample barcode plus Illumina barcodes, to control for contamination. TruSeq adapter sequences and Illumina sample barcodes were added in two successive PCR steps. The Illumina HiSeq platform was used with custom primers to sequence TCR alpha and beta cDNA libraries. Per the source publication's procedure: MiGEC was used to process raw reads and extract unique molecular identifiers, and MiXCR was used to find CDR3 positions. Recombination models were inferred per individual with the repgenHMM and IGoR tools using an EM algorithm. Shared clonotype analysis was performed with the tcR package in R, normalizing sharing by the product of cloneset sizes. To study raw recombination free of thymic and clonal selection effects, out-of-frame nonproductive sequences were analyzed. Through fastp at Q25 and MiXCR, TCRdb rebuilt clones from the public reads, retaining in-frame beta chains. Merged by CDR3 protein, the rows form single entries marked with the most common genes and DNA. The V and J calls shown here were made by TCRdb, not taken from the authors' results. Here the sample has 1.5 million to 2 million distinct CDR3 sequences; 32% occur a single time. In total, the top ten clones hold about 0.27% of the sample.

The clonotype originates from a newborn girl in good health. The sequenced material came from cord blood. In this chain, TRBV7-9 is recombined with TRBJ1-5; tentative D gene TRBD1, with 5 bases matching. Read as DNA, the sequence is TGTGCCAGCAGCTTATTTGGGGGAGCCAATCAGCCCCAGCATTTT. The encoded protein is CASSLFGGANQPQHF. The CDR3, completed at both ends by the reference TRBV7-9 and TRBJ1-5 genes, gives the full variable domain DTGVSQNPRHKITKRGQNVTFRCDPISEHNRLYWYRQTLGQGPEFLTYFQNEAQLEKSRLLSDRFSAERPKGSFSTLEIQRTEQGDSAMYLCASSLFGGANQPQHFGDGTRLSIL.